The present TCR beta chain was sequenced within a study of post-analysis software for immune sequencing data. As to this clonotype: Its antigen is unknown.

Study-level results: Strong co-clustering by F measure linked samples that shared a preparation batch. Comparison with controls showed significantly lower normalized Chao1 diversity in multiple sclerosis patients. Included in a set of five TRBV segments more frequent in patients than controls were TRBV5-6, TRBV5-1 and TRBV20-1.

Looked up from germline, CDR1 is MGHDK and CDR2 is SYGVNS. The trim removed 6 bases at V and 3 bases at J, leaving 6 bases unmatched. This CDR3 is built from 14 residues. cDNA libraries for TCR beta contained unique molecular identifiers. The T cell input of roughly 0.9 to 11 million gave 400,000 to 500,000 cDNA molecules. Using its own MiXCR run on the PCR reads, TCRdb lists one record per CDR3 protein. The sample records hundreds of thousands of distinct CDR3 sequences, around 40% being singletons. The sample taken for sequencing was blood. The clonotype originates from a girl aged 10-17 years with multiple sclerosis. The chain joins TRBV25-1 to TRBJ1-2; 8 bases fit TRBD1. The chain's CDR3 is CASRTRTGHYGYTF. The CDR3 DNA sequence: TGTGCCAGCAGGACCAGGACAGGGCACTATGGCTACACCTTC.